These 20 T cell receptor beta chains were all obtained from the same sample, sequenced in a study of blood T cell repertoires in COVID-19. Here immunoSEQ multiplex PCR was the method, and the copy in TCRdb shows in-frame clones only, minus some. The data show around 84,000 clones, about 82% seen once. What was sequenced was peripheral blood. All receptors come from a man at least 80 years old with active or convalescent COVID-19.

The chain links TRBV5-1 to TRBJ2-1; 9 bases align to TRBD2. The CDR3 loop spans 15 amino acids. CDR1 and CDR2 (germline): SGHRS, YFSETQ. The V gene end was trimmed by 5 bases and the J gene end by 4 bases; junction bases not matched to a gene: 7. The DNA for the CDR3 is TGCGCCAGCAGTTTACCGGGACTAGCTTACAATGAGCAGTTCTTC. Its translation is CASSLPGLAYNEQFF.

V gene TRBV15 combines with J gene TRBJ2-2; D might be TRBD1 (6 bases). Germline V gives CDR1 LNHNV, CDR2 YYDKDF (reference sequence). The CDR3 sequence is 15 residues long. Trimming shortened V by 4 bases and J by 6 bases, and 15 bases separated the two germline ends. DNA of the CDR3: TGTGCCACCAGCACCGGGCTAGCAGGGGCCGGGGAGCTGTTTTTT. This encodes CATSTGLAGAGELFF.

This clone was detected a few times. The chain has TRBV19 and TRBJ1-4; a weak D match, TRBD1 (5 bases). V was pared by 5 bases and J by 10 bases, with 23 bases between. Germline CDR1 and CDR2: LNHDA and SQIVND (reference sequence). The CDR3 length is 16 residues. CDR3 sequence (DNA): TGTGCCAGTAGTCCAGATGGGGGGAGGGGAAGCGGAAAACTGTTTTTT. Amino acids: CASSPDGGRGSGKLFF.

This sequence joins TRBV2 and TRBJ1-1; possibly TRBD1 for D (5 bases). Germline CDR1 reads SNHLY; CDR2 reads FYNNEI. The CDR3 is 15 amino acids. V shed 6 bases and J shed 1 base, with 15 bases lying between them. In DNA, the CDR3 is TGTGCCAGCAGGGGGGGACGAACACCGAACACTGAAGCTTTCTTT. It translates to CASRGGRTPNTEAFF.

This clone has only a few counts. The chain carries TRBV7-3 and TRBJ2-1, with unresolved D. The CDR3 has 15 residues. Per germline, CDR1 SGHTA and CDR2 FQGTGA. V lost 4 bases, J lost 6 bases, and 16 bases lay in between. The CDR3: CASSSLSPPGNEQFF. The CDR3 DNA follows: TGTGCCAGCAGCTCCCTCTCCCCCCCGGGCAATGAGCAGTTCTTC.

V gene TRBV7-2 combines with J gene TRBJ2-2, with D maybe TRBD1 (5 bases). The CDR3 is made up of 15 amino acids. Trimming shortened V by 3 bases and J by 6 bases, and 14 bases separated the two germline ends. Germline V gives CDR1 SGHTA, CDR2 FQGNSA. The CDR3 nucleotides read TGTGCCAGCAGCTTCTCCAGGGTTCGTCCCGGGGAGCTGTTTTTT. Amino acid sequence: CASSFSRVRPGELFF.

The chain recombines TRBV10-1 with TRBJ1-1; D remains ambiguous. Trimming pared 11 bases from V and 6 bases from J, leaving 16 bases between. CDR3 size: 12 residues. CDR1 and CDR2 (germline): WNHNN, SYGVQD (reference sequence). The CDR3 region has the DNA TGCGCCGGGAGTCCGACAAACGCTGAAGCTTTCTTT. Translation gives CAGSPTNAEAFF.

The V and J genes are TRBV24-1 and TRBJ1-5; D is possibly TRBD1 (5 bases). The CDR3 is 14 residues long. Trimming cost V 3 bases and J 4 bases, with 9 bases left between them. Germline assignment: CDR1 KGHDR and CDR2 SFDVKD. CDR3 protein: CATSDGGTNQPQHF. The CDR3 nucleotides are TGTGCCACCAGTGATGGGGGGACGAATCAGCCCCAGCATTTT.

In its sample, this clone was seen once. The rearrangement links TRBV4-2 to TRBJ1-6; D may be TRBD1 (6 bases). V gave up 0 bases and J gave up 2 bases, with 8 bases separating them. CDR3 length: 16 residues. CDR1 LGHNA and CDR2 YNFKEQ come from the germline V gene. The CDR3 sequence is CASSQEAGAYNSPLHF. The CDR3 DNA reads TGTGCCAGCAGCCAAGAAGCAGGGGCCTATAATTCACCCCTCCACTTT.

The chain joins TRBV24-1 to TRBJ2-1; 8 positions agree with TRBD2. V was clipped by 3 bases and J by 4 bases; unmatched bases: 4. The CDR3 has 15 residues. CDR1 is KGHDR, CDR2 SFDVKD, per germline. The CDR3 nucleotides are TGTGCCACCAGTGATACCGGGACTAGGTACAATGAGCAGTTCTTC. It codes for CATSDTGTRYNEQFF.

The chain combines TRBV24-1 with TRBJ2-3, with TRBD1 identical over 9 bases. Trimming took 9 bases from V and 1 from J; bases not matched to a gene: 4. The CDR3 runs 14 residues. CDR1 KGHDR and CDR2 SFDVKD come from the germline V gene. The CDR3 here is CATSRTGGTDTQYF. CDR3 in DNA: TGTGCCACCTCCAGGACAGGGGGCACAGATACGCAGTATTTT.

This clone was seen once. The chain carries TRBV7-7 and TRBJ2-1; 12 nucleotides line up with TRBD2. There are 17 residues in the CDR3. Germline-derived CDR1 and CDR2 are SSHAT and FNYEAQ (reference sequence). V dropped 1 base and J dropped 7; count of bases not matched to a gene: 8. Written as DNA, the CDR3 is TGTGCCAGCAGCTTAGACCTAGCGGGAGGGCCAGGGAATGAGCAGTTCTTC. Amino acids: CASSLDLAGGPGNEQFF.

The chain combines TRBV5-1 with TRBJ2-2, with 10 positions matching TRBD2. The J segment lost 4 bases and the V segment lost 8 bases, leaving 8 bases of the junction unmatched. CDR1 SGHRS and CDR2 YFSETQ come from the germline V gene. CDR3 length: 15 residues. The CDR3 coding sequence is TGCGCCAGTCGTCTAGCGGGAGCGGGCACCGGGGAGCTGTTTTTT. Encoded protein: CASRLAGAGTGELFF. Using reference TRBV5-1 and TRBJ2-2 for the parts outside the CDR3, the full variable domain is KAGVTQTPRYLIKTRGQQVTLSCSPISGHRSVSWYQQTPGQGLQFLFEYFSETQRNKGNFPGRFSGRQFSNSRSEMNVSTLELGDSALYLCASRLAGAGTGELFFGEGSRLTVL.

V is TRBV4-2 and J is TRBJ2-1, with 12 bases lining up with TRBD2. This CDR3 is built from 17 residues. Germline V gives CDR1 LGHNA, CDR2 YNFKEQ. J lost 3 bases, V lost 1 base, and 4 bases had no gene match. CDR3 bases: TGTGCCAGCAGCCAAGGACTAGCGGGAGTGGGCTACAATGAGCAGTTCTTC. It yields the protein CASSQGLAGVGYNEQFF.

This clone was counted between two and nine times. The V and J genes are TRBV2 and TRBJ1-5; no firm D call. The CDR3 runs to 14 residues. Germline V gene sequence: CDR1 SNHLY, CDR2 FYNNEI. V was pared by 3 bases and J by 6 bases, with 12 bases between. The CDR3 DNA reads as TGTGCCAGCAGTGACGGGAATCCAACTCAGCCCCAGCATTTT. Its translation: CASSDGNPTQPQHF.

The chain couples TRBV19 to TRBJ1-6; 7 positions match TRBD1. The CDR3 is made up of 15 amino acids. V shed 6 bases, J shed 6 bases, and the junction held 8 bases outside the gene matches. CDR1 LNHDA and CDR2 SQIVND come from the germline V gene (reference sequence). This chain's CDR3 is CASRNAGQTNSPLHF. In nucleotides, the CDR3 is TGTGCCAGTAGAAACGCGGGACAGACTAATTCACCCCTCCACTTT.

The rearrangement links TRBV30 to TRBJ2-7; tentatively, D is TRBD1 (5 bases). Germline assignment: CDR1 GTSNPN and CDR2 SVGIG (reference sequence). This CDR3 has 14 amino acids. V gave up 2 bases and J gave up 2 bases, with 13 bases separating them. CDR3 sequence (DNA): TGTGCCTGGAGTCCCCACAGGAGAACCTACGAGCAGTACGTC. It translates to CAWSPHRRTYEQYV.

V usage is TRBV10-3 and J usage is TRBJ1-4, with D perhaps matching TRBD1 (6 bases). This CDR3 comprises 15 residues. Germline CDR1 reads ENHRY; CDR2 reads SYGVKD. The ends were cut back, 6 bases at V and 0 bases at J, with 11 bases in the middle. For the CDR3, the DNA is TGTGCCATCAGCGAGAGACAGGCAACTAATGAAAAACTGTTTTTT. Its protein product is CAISERQATNEKLFF.

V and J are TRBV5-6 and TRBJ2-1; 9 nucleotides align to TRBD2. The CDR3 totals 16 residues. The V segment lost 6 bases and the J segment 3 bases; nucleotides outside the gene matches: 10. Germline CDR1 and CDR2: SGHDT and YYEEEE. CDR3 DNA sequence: TGTGCCAGCACCGCACCCGGACTAGCGTTCTACAATGAGCAGTTCTTC. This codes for CASTAPGLAFYNEQFF.

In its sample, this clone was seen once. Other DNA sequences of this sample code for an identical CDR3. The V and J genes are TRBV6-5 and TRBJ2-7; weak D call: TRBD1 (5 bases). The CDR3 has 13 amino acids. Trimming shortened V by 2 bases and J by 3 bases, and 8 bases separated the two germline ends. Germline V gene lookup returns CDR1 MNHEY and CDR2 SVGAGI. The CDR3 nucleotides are TGTGCCAGCAGTTACGGGGCGGACTACGAGCAGTACGTC. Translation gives CASSYGADYEQYV.